A single sample gave rise to the 19 T cell receptor beta chains below, sequenced in a study of blood T cell repertoires in COVID-19. Measured with immunoSEQ multiplex PCR; TCRdb has only the in-frame clones, and not every one. The data hold some 190,000 clones, with 70% to 90% observed a single time. Sequenced input: peripheral blood. Receptors were obtained from a person between 65 and 80 years old with COVID-19, enrolled during active disease.

The CDR3 DNA reads as TGCGCCAGCAGCCAGACCCAACCGGGCGGCACCGGGACAGGATTTTTTGGCTACACCTTC. It yields the protein CASSQTQPGGTGTGFFGYTF. The rearrangement joins TRBV4-1 to TRBJ1-2, with TRBD1 identical over 8 bases. This CDR3 has 20 amino acids. Germline CDR1 MGHRA, CDR2 YSYEKL. V lost 3 bases, J lost 7 bases, and 25 bases stayed unmatched.

The chain employs TRBV7-9 and TRBJ1-6; D is undetermined. The CDR3 contains 13 residues. The germline gives CDR1 SEHNR, CDR2 FQNEAQ (reference sequence). Trimming cost V 1 base and J 12 bases, with 10 bases left between them. CDR3 amino acids: CASSLGPGRPLHF. The DNA for the CDR3 is TGTGCCAGCAGCTTAGGCCCGGGAAGACCCCTCCACTTT.

V gene TRBV7-9 combines with J gene TRBJ2-7, with 7 bases matching TRBD1. Germline V gene lookup returns CDR1 SEHNR and CDR2 FQNEAQ (reference sequence). This CDR3 region has 15 residues. Trimming removed 4 bases from V and 0 bases from J; junction bases left unmatched: 6. The DNA of the CDR3 is TGTGCCAGCAGCTCCGGGACAGTGGACTCCTACGAGCAGTACTTC. As protein: CASSSGTVDSYEQYF.

The rearrangement uses TRBV7-3 and TRBJ2-1; 11 bases line up with TRBD2. The CDR3 sequence is 17 residues long. CDR1 and CDR2 from the germline V gene are SGHTA and FQGTGA. The J segment lost 5 bases and the V segment lost 5 bases, leaving 11 bases of the junction unmatched. CDR3 nucleotides: TGTGCCAGCAGCCCCCGAGCCGGGACTAGCGGCCACAATGAGCAGTTCTTC. Residues: CASSPRAGTSGHNEQFF.

This clone has a single count. The chain combines TRBV6-2 or TRBV6-3 with TRBJ1-1, with D maybe TRBD1 (5 bases). The CDR3 extends over 15 amino acids. Trimming stripped 0 bases from V and 1 base from J, with 9 bases between. Germline V gives CDR1 MNHEY, CDR2 SVGEGT. CDR3 loop: CASSYSTVRNTEAFF. The CDR3 DNA is TGTGCCAGCAGTTACTCGACAGTTAGGAACACTGAAGCTTTCTTT.

The chain uses TRBV7-6 and TRBJ2-7; 10 bases map to TRBD2. J was trimmed by 4 bases and V by 5 bases; bases with no gene match: 5. This CDR3 is built from 14 residues. Germline CDR1 reads SGHVS; CDR2 reads FNYEAQ. CDR3 amino acids: CASSPSGGFYEQYF. The CDR3 DNA sequence: TGTGCCAGCAGCCCTAGCGGGGGATTTTACGAGCAGTACTTC.

The chain carries TRBV25-1 and TRBJ2-1, with D tentatively TRBD1 (7 bases). V was pared by 2 bases and J by 5 bases, with 10 bases between. Germline-derived CDR1 and CDR2 are MGHDK and SYGVNS. This CDR3 comprises 14 residues. This CDR3 is CASSEVRGDNEQFF. For the CDR3, the DNA is TGTGCCAGCAGTGAAGTCAGGGGGGACAATGAGCAGTTCTTC.

The genes are TRBV15 and TRBJ1-2, with 8 bases aligning to TRBD1. There are 14 residues in the CDR3. Trimming at V came to 5 bases and at J to 4 bases, leaving 6 bases not matched to a gene. Germline assignment: CDR1 LNHNV and CDR2 YYDKDF (reference sequence). CDR3 residues: CATSLDRGGYGYTF. DNA of the CDR3: TGTGCCACCAGCCTAGACAGGGGAGGCTATGGCTACACCTTC.

The chain joins TRBV5-6 to TRBJ1-5, with a tentative D call TRBD1 (5 bases). CDR1 is SGHDT and CDR2 is YYEEEE in the germline V gene. V was clipped by 4 bases and J by 8 bases, with 19 bases between them. This CDR3 comprises 15 residues. In DNA, the CDR3 is TGTGCCAGCAGCATCCAGGACCTCGGGGGGAAGCCCCAGCATTTT. Its protein product is CASSIQDLGGKPQHF.

CDR3 amino acids: CASSPQGSDTQYF. The CDR3 DNA is TGCGCCAGCAGCCCCCAGGGCTCCGATACGCAGTATTTT. The chain links TRBV4-3 to TRBJ2-3, with a tentative D call TRBD1 (5 bases). CDR3 length: 13 residues. Germline CDR1 reads LGHNA; CDR2 reads YSLEER. V gave up 4 bases and J gave up 6 bases, with 11 bases separating them.

The V gene is TRBV3-1 (or the pseudogene TRBV3-2), the J gene TRBJ2-7; 8 nucleotides match TRBD2. The CDR3 runs 14 residues. V was pared by 4 bases and J by 12 bases, with 14 bases of the junction left unmatched. The germline CDR1 and CDR2 sequences are LGHDT and YNNKEL (reference sequence). The CDR3 region has the DNA TGTGCCAGCAGCCGCTCGGGGGGGCGCGCCCCGCCGTACTTC. Protein product: CASSRSGGRAPPYF.

The rearrangement joins TRBV28 to TRBJ2-1; D perhaps matches TRBD2 (5 bases). Per germline, CDR1 MDHEN and CDR2 SYDVKM. The V end lost 5 bases, the J end lost 0 bases, and 11 bases lay between the germline ends. This CDR3 is built from 15 residues. The CDR3 loop is CASSRSGYSYNEQFF. CDR3 DNA: TGTGCCAGCAGTCGGAGCGGCTACTCCTACAATGAGCAGTTCTTC.

V gene TRBV13 combines with J gene TRBJ2-5; TRBD2 agrees at 13 bases. The ends lost 5 bases at V and 4 bases at J; junction bases unmatched: 10. CDR3 length: 17 amino acids. In germline, CDR1 is PRHDT, CDR2 FYEKMQ (reference sequence). The CDR3 nucleotides are TGTGCCAGCAGCCCGCGGGGACGACTAGCGGGGGGAGAGACCCAGTACTTC. It codes for CASSPRGRLAGGETQYF.

This clone was observed once. The chain employs TRBV19 and TRBJ2-1, with D possibly TRBD1 on 6 matching bases. The CDR3 runs 12 residues. Germline V gives CDR1 LNHDA, CDR2 SQIVND (reference sequence). Trimming removed 6 bases at V and 7 bases at J, with 10 bases between. CDR3 coding DNA: TGTGCCAGTAGATCACAGGGAAATGAGCAGTTCTTC. It codes for CASRSQGNEQFF.

The chain combines TRBV19 with TRBJ1-2; 9 nucleotides match TRBD1. The V gene's germline CDR1 is LNHDA and CDR2 SQIVND (reference sequence). Trimming at V came to 7 bases and at J to 0 bases, leaving 6 bases not matched to a gene. The CDR3 contains 15 residues. The DNA of the CDR3 is TGTGCCAGTATGGGACAGGGCCAAGCTAACTATGGCTACACCTTC. It codes for CASMGQGQANYGYTF.

The chain employs TRBV7-9 and TRBJ2-5; TRBD1 agrees at 8 bases. This CDR3 comprises 15 residues. The germline gives CDR1 SEHNR, CDR2 FQNEAQ (reference sequence). Trimming removed 5 bases from V and 3 bases from J; junction bases left unmatched: 8. CDR3 in DNA: TGTGCCAGCAGCAACCGACAGGGGATCAAAGAGACCCAGTACTTC. Protein product: CASSNRQGIKETQYF.

The chain is built from TRBV2 and TRBJ2-2; 7 nucleotides line up with TRBD1. Per germline, CDR1 SNHLY and CDR2 FYNNEI. Trimming took 6 bases from V and 0 from J; bases not matched to a gene: 4. The CDR3 consists of 15 residues. CDR3: CASSQTGANTGELFF. CDR3 bases: TGTGCCAGCAGCCAAACAGGGGCGAACACCGGGGAGCTGTTTTTT.

V is TRBV19 and J is TRBJ2-3; TRBD1 aligns across 7 bases. Germline V gene sequence: CDR1 LNHDA, CDR2 SQIVND (reference sequence). Unmatched junction bases numbered 9, after V lost 3 bases and J lost 6 bases. This CDR3 is built from 15 residues. CDR3 protein: CASSITGDPGDTQYF. In nucleotides, the CDR3 is TGTGCCAGTAGTATTACAGGGGACCCAGGGGATACGCAGTATTTT.

The chain couples TRBV19 to TRBJ2-1; D gene unclear. V was clipped by 4 bases and J by 7 bases, with 11 bases between them. This CDR3 is built from 13 residues. Germline values: CDR1 LNHDA, CDR2 SQIVND (reference sequence). Here the CDR3 DNA reads TGTGCCAGTAGTACCCGAATAGATAATGAGCAGTTCTTC. As protein: CASSTRIDNEQFF.